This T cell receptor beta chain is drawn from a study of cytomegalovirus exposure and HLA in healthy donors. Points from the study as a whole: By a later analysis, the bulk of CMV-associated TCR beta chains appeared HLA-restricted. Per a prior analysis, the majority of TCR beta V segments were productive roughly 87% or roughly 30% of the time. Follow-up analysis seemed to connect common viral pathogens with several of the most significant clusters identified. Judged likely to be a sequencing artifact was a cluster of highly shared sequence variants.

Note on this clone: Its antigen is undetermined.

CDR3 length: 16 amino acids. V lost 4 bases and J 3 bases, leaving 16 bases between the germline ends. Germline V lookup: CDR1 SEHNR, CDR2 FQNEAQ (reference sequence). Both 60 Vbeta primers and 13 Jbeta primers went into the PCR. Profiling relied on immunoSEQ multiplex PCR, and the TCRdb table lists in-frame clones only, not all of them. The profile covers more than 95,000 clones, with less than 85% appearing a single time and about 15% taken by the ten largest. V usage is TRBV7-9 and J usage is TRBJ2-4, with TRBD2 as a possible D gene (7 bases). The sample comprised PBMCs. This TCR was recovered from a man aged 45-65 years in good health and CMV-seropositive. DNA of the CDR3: TGTGCCAGCAGCTCACAGCGGGACATCGTCAAAAACATTCAGTACTTC. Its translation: CASSSQRDIVKNIQYF.